These T cell receptor beta chains were read from a single sample in a study of cytomegalovirus exposure and HLA in healthy donors. Produced via immunoSEQ multiplex PCR; TCRdb's table is partial and in-frame only. Its table lists some 70,000 clones. Sequenced: PBMCs. The receptors were sampled from a man between 40 and 49 years old in good health and CMV-seronegative. The CDR3 runs from the conserved cysteine through the conserved F or W.

j_gene: TRBJ1-2; v_gene: TRBV7-2; CDR3aa: CASSLFEFGYTF
j_gene: TRBJ2-5; v_gene: TRBV5-1; CDR3aa: CASRWGTSGRTKETQYF
j_gene: TRBJ2-5; v_gene: TRBV7-9; CDR3aa: CASSLSSGETQYF
j_gene: TRBJ2-1; v_gene: TRBV5-6; CDR3aa: CASSPGQGDNEQFF
j_gene: TRBJ1-1; v_gene: TRBV4-2; CDR3aa: CASSQDAGDRANTEAFF
j_gene: TRBJ1-1; v_gene: TRBV4-1; CDR3aa: CASSQGGKTGWFTEAFF
j_gene: TRBJ2-7; v_gene: TRBV5-1; CDR3aa: CASSLEPRPYEQYF
j_gene: TRBJ2-5; v_gene: TRBV7-2; CDR3aa: CASSSQAGQETQYF
j_gene: TRBJ1-1; v_gene: TRBV6-1; CDR3aa: CASSRTGTNTEAFF
j_gene: TRBJ1-1; v_gene: TRBV5-1; CDR3aa: CASSLERGGNTEAFF
j_gene: TRBJ2-7; v_gene: TRBV11-2; CDR3aa: CASSLAGYEQYF
j_gene: TRBJ2-7; v_gene: TRBV27; CDR3aa: CASVPLGGGTSYEQYF
j_gene: TRBJ1-1; v_gene: TRBV29-1; CDR3aa: CSVATGPRGAFF
j_gene: TRBJ1-2; v_gene: TRBV10-3; CDR3aa: CAIRGQGYNYGYTF
j_gene: TRBJ2-1; v_gene: TRBV27; CDR3aa: CASSPTGVYNYNEQFF
j_gene: TRBJ1-2; v_gene: TRBV7-8; CDR3aa: CASSPQGARGYGYTF
j_gene: TRBJ1-2; v_gene: TRBV5-1; CDR3aa: CASSFDRGNYGYTF
j_gene: TRBJ2-5; v_gene: TRBV5-1; CDR3aa: CASTKWGLAEETQYF
j_gene: TRBJ2-3; v_gene: TRBV7-9; CDR3aa: CASGLGAGADTQYF
j_gene: TRBJ2-5; v_gene: TRBV30; CDR3aa: CAWSRYRGDSQETQYF
j_gene: TRBJ1-1; v_gene: TRBV30; CDR3aa: CAWTSGQGTGAEAFF
j_gene: TRBJ1-4; v_gene: TRBV6-5; CDR3aa: CASSSRDSTNEKLFF
j_gene: TRBJ2-5; v_gene: TRBV7-8; CDR3aa: CASSLRGPGVIETQYF
j_gene: TRBJ1-1; v_gene: TRBV5-8; CDR3aa: CASSRHRGGAEAFF
j_gene: TRBJ2-3; v_gene: TRBV5-4; CDR3aa: CASSLETTHTNMQYF
j_gene: TRBJ2-7; v_gene: TRBV7-2; CDR3aa: CASSLRSGSKYEQYF
j_gene: TRBJ2-7; v_gene: TRBV27; CDR3aa: CASSLFPGRGYEQYF